The 9 T cell receptor beta chains below come from one sample, sequenced in a study of vaccination and CD4 T cells after COVID-19 (dated by TCRdb to between 2021 and 2023). Library creation used PCR. The instrument was an Illumina iSeq 100. TCR sequencing of DNA from cultured CD4+ T cells used the Oncomine TCR Beta short-read assay at the Johns Hopkins FTIC core. The public reads were run again by TCRdb, first through fastp at Q25 and then through MiXCR, and only productive beta chains were kept. Identical CDR3 protein sequences are pooled into one entry, listed with their most common genes and DNA. For this sample there are 20,000 or so distinct CDR3 sequences; 26% appear just once. Jointly, the top ten make up approximately 10% of the sample. No cognate antigen is known for these TCRs. This specimen's treatment or condition label, per the study, means: roughly 11-day PBMC culture with coronavirus spike peptide pools or control peptides (ViraFEST assay).

The sequencing sample was made of cultured CD4+ T cells from blood. These receptors came from a human donor with COVID-19.

The chain links TRBV5-1 to TRBJ2-5; 8 positions match TRBD1. The CDR3 loop spans 14 amino acids. Trimming took 1 base from V and 6 from J; bases not matched to a gene: 5. Per germline, CDR1 SGHRS and CDR2 YFSETQ. CDR3 sequence reads: CASSLSQGAKTQYF. CDR3 DNA sequence: TGCGCCAGCAGCTTGTCCCAGGGGGCGAAGACCCAGTACTTC.

This clonotype came up a few times. This chain links TRBV7-2 with TRBJ2-5; D not resolved. Germline lookup yields CDR1 SGHTA and CDR2 FQGNSA. Trimming cost V 4 bases and J 5 bases, with 14 bases left between them. This CDR3 comprises 14 residues. Written as DNA, the CDR3 is TGTGCCAGCAGCTCCCGCCGGAGCTTGGAGACCCAGTACTTC. Translated: CASSSRRSLETQYF.

The rearrangement links TRBV24-1 to TRBJ1-5; a weak D match, TRBD1 (6 bases). V was trimmed by 3 bases and J by 4 bases, leaving 12 bases between them. CDR3 length equals 15 residues. Germline CDR1 is KGHDR and CDR2 is SFDVKD. This CDR3 reads CATSDSQGPNQPQHF. In nucleotides, the CDR3 is TGTGCCACCAGTGATAGCCAGGGGCCTAATCAGCCCCAGCATTTT.

This clonotype appeared a few times. This chain uses TRBV6-5 with TRBJ1-3; D uncertain. CDR3 length: 13 amino acids. Germline CDR1 is MNHEY and CDR2 is SVGAGI. Trimming left V 2 bases short and J 1 base short, with 3 bases between. The chain's CDR3 is CASSYLSGNTIYF. The CDR3 nucleotides are TGTGCCAGCAGTTACCTTTCTGGAAACACCATATATTTT.

The gene calls are TRBV5-1 and TRBJ2-7; tentatively, D is TRBD1 or TRBD2 (5 bases each). The CDR3 consists of 15 residues. Germline lookup yields CDR1 SGHRS and CDR2 YFSETQ. V lost 0 bases, J lost 4 bases, and 14 bases lay in between. The chain's CDR3 is CASSLGGTADYEQYF. The CDR3 nucleotides read TGCGCCAGCAGCTTGGGAGGGACGGCGGATTACGAGCAGTACTTC.

This clonotype counts as medium-sized. The CDR3 nucleotides read TGTGCCAGCGGGGAGGACAGGACCACTGAAGCTTTCTTT. This sequence encodes CASGEDRTTEAFF. This chain links TRBV7-9 with TRBJ1-1; 7 bases are shared with TRBD1. There are 13 residues in the CDR3. CDR1 SEHNR and CDR2 FQNEAQ come from the germline V gene (reference sequence). The junction had 7 bases not matched to a gene; V was cut back by 8 bases and J by 4 bases.

The V call is TRBV9, the J call TRBJ1-2, with a weak D call TRBD1 (6 bases). Per the germline V gene, CDR1 is SGDLS and CDR2 is YYNGEE. Trimming took off 4 bases at V and 3 bases at J, with 13 bases between the two ends. The CDR3 runs to 14 residues. The CDR3, as DNA: TGTGCCAGCAGCCCTACAGGGAGAGACTATGGCTACACCTTC. Encoded protein: CASSPTGRDYGYTF.

A few counts support this clonotype. The V gene is TRBV19, the J gene TRBJ2-1; TRBD1 agrees at 8 bases. Trimming at V came to 7 bases and at J to 5 bases, leaving 4 bases not matched to a gene. The germline CDR1 and CDR2 sequences are LNHDA and SQIVND (reference sequence). The CDR3 runs 13 residues. The CDR3, as DNA: TGTGCCAGTAAGAGACAGGGGCACAATGAGCAGTTCTTC. Amino acids: CASKRQGHNEQFF.

The chain recombines TRBV24-1 with TRBJ2-2; the D gene is possibly TRBD2 (6 bases). This CDR3 spans 13 amino acids. Germline lookup yields CDR1 KGHDR and CDR2 SFDVKD. V lost 9 bases to trimming and J lost 7 bases, with 14 bases between them. In nucleotides, the CDR3 is TGTGCCACCGGCGGGAATAATGGCGGGGAGCTGTTTTTT. Amino acid sequence: CATGGNNGGELFF.